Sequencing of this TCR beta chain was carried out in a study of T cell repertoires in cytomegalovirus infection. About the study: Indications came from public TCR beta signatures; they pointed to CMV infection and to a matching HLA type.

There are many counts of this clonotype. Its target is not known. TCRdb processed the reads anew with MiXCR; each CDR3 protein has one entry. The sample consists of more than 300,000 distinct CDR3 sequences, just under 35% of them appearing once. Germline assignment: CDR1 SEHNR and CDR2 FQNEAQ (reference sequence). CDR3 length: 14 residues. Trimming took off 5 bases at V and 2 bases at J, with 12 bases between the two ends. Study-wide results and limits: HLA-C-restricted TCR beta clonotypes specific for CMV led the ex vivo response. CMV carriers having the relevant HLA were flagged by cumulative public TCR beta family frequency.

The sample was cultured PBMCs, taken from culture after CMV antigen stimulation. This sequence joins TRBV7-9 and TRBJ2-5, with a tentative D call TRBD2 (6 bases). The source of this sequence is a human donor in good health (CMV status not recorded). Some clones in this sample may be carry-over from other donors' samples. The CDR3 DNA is TGTGCCAGCAGCCCGGGACTGTCTCAAGAGACCCAGTACTTC. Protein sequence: CASSPGLSQETQYF.